Detailed here is one T cell receptor beta chain. Its matching antigen is unknown. The source of the sample is a study of T cell repertoires and HLA-DP antigens. Broader study findings: Clones undetected before culture averaged 36.3% against one allele and approximately 51% against the other. A non-physiological HeLa system presented antigen to total CD4+ responders. Naive and memory CD4+ cells were analysed together, not apart.

CDR3 length: 16 residues. The V and J ends lost 5 bases and 1 base, in that order; junction bases with no gene match: 5. In germline, CDR1 is SGHNT, CDR2 YENEEA. Primers targeted 54 TRBV and 13 TRBJ segments. Generated by immunoSEQ multiplex PCR, the TCRdb table keeps only in-frame clones and is missing some. This sample has about 73,000 clones, with around three quarters found just once. V usage is TRBV11-3 and J usage is TRBJ2-3, with 11 bases matching TRBD1. The sequence was collected from a man aged 55 to 70 in good health and CMV-seronegative. The sample consisted of CD4+ T cells from PBMCs. The CDR3 DNA is TGTGCCAGCAGCGAAAGGACAGGGGGCCGCACAGATACGCAGTATTTT. Translated: CASSERTGGRTDTQYF.